This is a list of T cell receptor beta chains from one sample in a study of CD8+ T cells in alopecia areata. TCRdb's copy holds only in-frame clones and misses some; the assay was immunoSEQ multiplex PCR. The sample carries 210,000 or so clones, approximately 70% recorded once. The source material was CD4+ T cells sorted from blood, sampled between weeks 43 and 45, from a patient treated with tofacitinib. The source is a human donor with alopecia areata. Both conserved end residues are part of each CDR3. D genes are given only for firm matches. Where a row states a size, it is once, few, many or the class of an expanded clone; other rows omit it.

>TRBV7-2|NA|TRBJ2-7|NA
TGTGCCAGCAGCCAAAGCAGCTCCTACGAGCAGTACTTC
CASSQSSSYEQYF
>TRBV7-9|NA|TRBJ1-2|NA
TGTGCCAGCAGCCCAGACGGGGGGGCCTATGGCTACACCTTC
CASSPDGGAYGYTF
>TRBV2|many|TRBJ1-2|NA
TGTGCCAGCAGTGAAGCGCCTGGGTCTACTCGATACACCTTC
CASSEAPGSTRYTF
>TRBV11-3|NA|TRBJ1-1|NA
TGTGCCAGCACCTTCGGGGGGATTGTGGCTGAAGCTTTCTTT
CASTFGGIVAEAFF
>TRBV4-3|NA|TRBJ1-1|NA
TGCGCCAGCAGCCAAAGAGAACGGTACACTGAAGCTTTCTTT
CASSQRERYTEAFF
>TRBV29-1|NA|TRBJ1-4|NA
TGCAGCGTTACCGGGACAACAACTAATGAAAAACTGTTTTTT
CSVTGTTTNEKLFF
>TRBV30|NA|TRBJ1-5|NA
TGTGCCTGGAGCGCCTCCAGTCAGCCCCAGCATTTT
CAWSASSQPQHF
>TRBV5-1|NA|TRBJ1-1|NA
TGCGCCAGCAGACGAGTTTTCAGGGATCGGTCTGAAGCTTTCTTT
CASRRVFRDRSEAFF
>TRBV12-5|NA|TRBJ1-2|NA
TGTGCTAGTGGCCCCGCCGGTGGGGGCGATGGCTACACCTTC
CASGPAGGGDGYTF
>TRBV6-1|NA|TRBJ2-1|NA
TGTGCCAGCAGTGGGGGCGGACGGAGGGAGCAGTTCTTC
CASSGGGRREQFF
>TRBV5-6|NA|TRBJ1-4|NA
TGTGCCAGCAGCTTGCAGGGAATGGTTGAAAAACTGTTTTTT
CASSLQGMVEKLFF
>TRBV29-1|once|TRBJ1-1|NA
TGCAGCGTCGACTCAGGCACTGAAGCTTTCTTT
CSVDSGTEAFF
>TRBV7-9|once|TRBJ2-4|NA
TGTGCCAGCAGCTTAGGGACATCTAACGAAGGCATTCAGTACTTC
CASSLGTSNEGIQYF
>TRBV5-6|NA|TRBJ2-7|TRBD1
TGTGCCAGCAGCTTGTCGGGACAGGGGAGGGAGCAGTACTTC
CASSLSGQGREQYF
>TRBV14|NA|TRBJ2-7|NA
TGTGCCAGCAGCCAACACTACGAGCAGTACTTC
CASSQHYEQYF
>TRBV29-1|NA|TRBJ1-1|NA
TGCAGCGTGATGACAGTGATGAACACTGAAGCTTTCTTT
CSVMTVMNTEAFF
>TRBV11-1|NA|TRBJ2-1|NA
TGTGCCAGCAGCTTCTTGGACCGAGAATGGGAGCAGTTCTTC
CASSFLDREWEQFF
>TRBV5-1|NA|TRBJ2-5|TRBD2
TGCGCCAGCAGCTTGGTATCTAGCGGCAAAGAGACCCAGTACTTC
CASSLVSSGKETQYF
>TRBV5-1|NA|TRBJ2-1|TRBD2
TGCGCCAGCAGCTCGGATTGGACTAGCGGGTACAATGAGCAGTTCTTC
CASSSDWTSGYNEQFF
>TRBV5-1|NA|TRBJ2-7|NA
TGCGCCAGCAGCTTGGGGGACCATACGTCCTACGAGCAGTACTTC
CASSLGDHTSYEQYF
>TRBV15|NA|TRBJ1-2|NA
TGTGCCACCAGCAGAGAGGCCAAGACCCTAAACTATGGCTACACCTTC
CATSREAKTLNYGYTF
>TRBV7-9|NA|TRBJ1-4|NA
TGTGCCAGCAGCTACGGCAGGGCTATCGATGAAAAACTGTTTTTT
CASSYGRAIDEKLFF
>TRBV30|NA|TRBJ1-1|NA
TGTGCCTGGAGTCCCAAAAGTATGGGGAACACTGAAGCTTTCTTT
CAWSPKSMGNTEAFF
>TRBV29-1|NA|TRBJ1-2|NA
TGCAGCGTTGAGGGGTACTATGGCTACACCTTC
CSVEGYYGYTF
>TRBV20-1|NA|TRBJ2-3|NA
TGCAGTGCTCTCAAGTCGGATACGCAGTATTTT
CSALKSDTQYF
>TRBV19|few|TRBJ1-5|NA
TGTGCCAGTAGCCCGGGACGGGGATTTGGGCCCCAGCATTTT
CASSPGRGFGPQHF
>TRBV5-1|few|TRBJ2-1|TRBD1
TGCGCCAGCAGCCCGAGGACAGACAGGGACAATGAGCAGTTCTTC
CASSPRTDRDNEQFF
>TRBV9|NA|TRBJ2-7|NA
TGTGCCAGCAGCCCCCAGCAGACGAGCTCCTACGAGCAGTACTTC
CASSPQQTSSYEQYF
>TRBV29-1|NA|TRBJ2-3|TRBD2
TGCAGCGGCGCCCTACTAGCGGGGGGGACAGATACGCAGTATTTT
CSGALLAGGTDTQYF
>TRBV14|NA|TRBJ1-1|NA
TGTGCCAGCAGCCAAGGCGTGGCAGGGAGGTGGGCTTTCTTT
CASSQGVAGRWAFF
>TRBV28|NA|TRBJ2-1|TRBD2
TGTGCCAGCAGTCCTCCGGGACTAGCGGGGGGTTACAATGAGCAGTTCTTC
CASSPPGLAGGYNEQFF
>TRBV7-2|NA|TRBJ1-5|NA
TGTGCCAGCAGCTTGGACGGTAATCAGCCCCAGCATTTT
CASSLDGNQPQHF
>TRBV20-1|NA|TRBJ1-4|NA
TGCAGTGCCCCTTGGGGGGAAAAACTGTTTTTT
CSAPWGEKLFF
>TRBV9|once|TRBJ2-1|NA
TGTGCCAGCAGCGTAGTAGGGAGCGAGCAGTTCTTC
CASSVVGSEQFF
>TRBV6-1|NA|TRBJ2-5|NA
TGTGCCAGCGCCGAGGTTTCGGAGACCCAGTACTTC
CASAEVSETQYF
>TRBV5-1|NA|TRBJ1-2|NA
TGCGCCAGCAGCAACACAGGCGGACAGACCGATGGCTACACCTTC
CASSNTGGQTDGYTF
>TRBV23-1|NA|TRBJ1-5|TRBD1
TGCGCCAGCCACAATGCAGGGGACAGTGGCCAGCCCCAGCATTTT
CASHNAGDSGQPQHF
>TRBV4-1|NA|TRBJ1-6|TRBD1
TGCGCCAGCAGCCACGAGACAGGGGTCGGGTCACCCCTCCACTTT
CASSHETGVGSPLHF
>TRBV20-1|NA|TRBJ2-7|NA
TGCAGTGCTCGGGGTTTGAACGAGCAGTACTTC
CSARGLNEQYF
>TRBV27|NA|TRBJ1-5|NA
TGTGCCAGCAGTCAACAGGGACGAAATCAGCCCCAGCATTTT
CASSQQGRNQPQHF
>TRBV27|NA|TRBJ1-5|NA
TGTGCCAGCAGTTTAAGGGGGGTGGGGCGTTTGCAGCCCCAGCATTTT
CASSLRGVGRLQPQHF
>TRBV5-1|NA|TRBJ2-1|TRBD1
TGCGCCAGCAGCCTAGGACAGGGCATCAACAATGAGCAGTTCTTC
CASSLGQGINNEQFF
>TRBV7-2|NA|TRBJ1-2|NA
TGTGCCAGCAGCATCTACAGAGAACCAGGCCGCTACACCTTC
CASSIYREPGRYTF
>TRBV6-1|NA|TRBJ1-5|NA
TGTGCCAGCAGTTCTCAATATAGCAATCAGCCCCAGCATTTT
CASSSQYSNQPQHF
>TRBV29-1|NA|TRBJ2-1|NA
TGCAGCGTTGACAGGGAGCAGTTCTTC
CSVDREQFF
>TRBV27|NA|TRBJ2-7|NA
TGTGCCAGCAGTTCCCATGCCGGCCTGCAGTACTTC
CASSSHAGLQYF
>TRBV29-1|NA|TRBJ2-7|NA
TGCAGCGTCCAGAACCGGGGGTCCTACGAGCAGTACTTC
CSVQNRGSYEQYF
>TRBV6-5|NA|TRBJ1-1|NA
TGTGCCAGCAGTAGGGGTCTTGGGGGGACTGAAGCTTTCTTT
CASSRGLGGTEAFF
>TRBV7-6|NA|TRBJ1-1|NA
TGTGCCAGCAGCTCTGGACTTGCGGGGAGATATGAAGCTTTCTTT
CASSSGLAGRYEAFF
>TRBV7-2|NA|TRBJ1-4|TRBD1
TGTGCCAGCAGCAGAGACAGGGGAGGGGAAAAACTGTTTTTT
CASSRDRGGEKLFF
>TRBV29-1|NA|TRBJ2-2|NA
TGCAGCGCCCTACGGGGGCGGCAGAACACCGGGGAGCTGTTTTTT
CSALRGRQNTGELFF
>TRBV7-2|few|TRBJ2-5|TRBD2
TGTGCCAGCAGTCACGGGACTAGTGGTAGTGAGACCCAGTACTTC
CASSHGTSGSETQYF
>TRBV30|NA|TRBJ1-2|NA
TGTGCCTCCGCCTGGGGGCCCGACGGCTACACCTTC
CASAWGPDGYTF
>TRBV6-6|NA|TRBJ1-2|TRBD1
TGTGCCAGCAGTCCGTCCCGGGACAGGGCTGATGGCTACACCTTC
CASSPSRDRADGYTF
>TRBV2|NA|TRBJ1-2|NA
TGTGCCAGCAGTGAGGGAACAGGGGGCTACACCTTC
CASSEGTGGYTF